The rows below give T cell receptor beta chains drawn from one sample of a study of regulatory T cells in long-lasting Graves disease. Using its own MiXCR run on the multiplex PCR reads, TCRdb lists one record per CDR3 protein. Of about 540,000 distinct CDR3 sequences listed, about 13% are singletons. The data were also submitted as part of a second study, on T cells in Graves' hyperthyroidism and ophthalmopathy.

The material was peripheral blood mononuclear cells (PBMCs), obtained at new diagnosis, from a patient treated with antithyroid drugs. These receptors were taken from a man aged 25-40 years with Graves disease. Each CDR3 is given with its conserved first and last residue. Each record gives: D gene, CDR3 length, clone size, V gene, J gene, CDR3 protein, CDR3 DNA. The D gene is left open where the match is weak. Size tells how often a clone was seen (once, few, many) or the class of an expanded clone, and some rows leave it out.

>NA|13|NA|TRBV20-1|TRBJ2-1
CSAPREIRDEQFF
TGCAGTGCCCCCCGAGAGATTCGGGATGAGCAGTTCTTC
>NA|14|many|TRBV20-1|TRBJ2-5
CSAEDQRLQETQYF
TGCAGCGCTGAGGACCAGCGATTACAAGAGACCCAGTACTTC
>NA|13|many|TRBV12-3/TRBV12-4|TRBJ2-1
CASSALLGHEQFF
TGTGCCAGCTCCGCTCTATTGGGGCATGAGCAGTTCTTC
>TRBD1|16|many|TRBV12-3/TRBV12-4|TRBJ1-4
CASSPGPGQGDEKLFF
TGTGCCAGCAGCCCTGGACCAGGACAGGGTGATGAAAAACTGTTTTTT
>NA|17|NA|TRBV6-1|TRBJ2-2
CASSQEYAAGATGELFF
TGTGCCAGCAGTCAAGAGTACGCGGCCGGGGCCACCGGGGAGCTGTTTTTT
>TRBD2|18|many|TRBV19|TRBJ2-1
CASSRMGLAGGPYNEQFF
TGTGCCAGTAGTCGCATGGGACTAGCGGGAGGCCCTTACAATGAGCAGTTCTTC
>TRBD2|16|NA|TRBV6-2/TRBV6-3|TRBJ2-3
CASSDSGGNGEDTQYF
TGTGCCAGCAGTGACTCGGGGGGAAACGGGGAGGATACGCAGTATTTT
>NA|13|NA|TRBV7-2|TRBJ2-7
CASSLVALVEQYF
TGTGCCAGCAGCTTAGTAGCGTTGGTGGAGCAGTACTTC
>TRBD2|19|many|TRBV7-9|TRBJ2-2
CASSSGDRLAVRDTGELFF
TGTGCCAGCAGCTCTGGCGACAGACTAGCAGTAAGGGACACCGGGGAGCTGTTTTTT
>NA|14|NA|TRBV6-2/TRBV6-3|TRBJ1-5
CASSYSNSNQPQHF
TGTGCCAGCAGTTACTCGAATAGCAATCAGCCCCAGCATTTT
>NA|13|few|TRBV5-1|TRBJ2-3
CASKRDAADTQYF
TGCGCCAGCAAGAGGGACGCTGCAGATACGCAGTATTTT
>NA|14|many|TRBV12-3/TRBV12-4|TRBJ1-5
CASSSLGAGQPQHF
TGTGCCAGCAGTTCGTTGGGGGCCGGGCAGCCCCAGCATTTT
>NA|11|many|TRBV30|TRBJ2-1
CARDLGREQFF
TGTGCCCGAGACCTAGGCAGGGAGCAGTTCTTC
>TRBD2|13|NA|TRBV30|TRBJ2-5
CAWGGGVEETQYF
TGTGCCTGGGGGGGGGGTGTTGAAGAGACCCAGTACTTC
>NA|12|many|TRBV12-3/TRBV12-4|TRBJ1-1
CASSSLGTEAFF
TGTGCCAGCAGCTCTCTGGGTACTGAAGCTTTCTTT
>NA|15|few|TRBV27|TRBJ2-3
CASSPAGTPTDTQYF
TGTGCCAGCAGTCCTGCTGGGACGCCGACAGATACGCAGTATTTT
>TRBD2|17|many|TRBV27|TRBJ2-1
CASHLTARLAGSNEQFF
TGTGCCAGCCATCTTACCGCTCGACTAGCGGGGTCGAATGAGCAGTTCTTC
>TRBD2|20|many|TRBV12-3/TRBV12-4|TRBJ2-3
CASSLGAGAPRAVGTDTQYF
TGTGCCAGCAGTTTAGGAGCGGGAGCACCGAGGGCCGTTGGCACAGATACGCAGTATTTT
>TRBD2|16|NA|TRBV25-1|TRBJ2-2
CASSEWGGPNTGELFF
TGTGCCAGCAGTGAATGGGGGGGACCGAACACCGGGGAGCTGTTTTTT
>NA|12|many|TRBV13|TRBJ2-3
CASRNLTDTQYF
TGTGCCAGCAGAAACCTTACAGATACGCAGTATTTT
>NA|15|NA|TRBV4-2|TRBJ2-4
CASSQGDDRKNIQYF
TGTGCCAGCAGCCAAGGGGACGATCGGAAAAACATTCAGTACTTC
>NA|13|many|TRBV2|TRBJ2-7
CASSVDREGEQYF
TGTGCCAGCAGTGTAGACAGGGAGGGAGAGCAGTACTTC
>TRBD1|16|many|TRBV7-2|TRBJ1-1
CASSVSTGRVGTEAFF
TGTGCCAGCAGCGTATCGACAGGGAGGGTGGGCACTGAAGCTTTCTTT
>TRBD1|13|many|TRBV29-1|TRBJ2-7
CSVVSTGVHEQYF
TGCAGCGTGGTTTCTACAGGGGTCCACGAGCAGTACTTC
>NA|11|many|TRBV29-1|TRBJ1-4
CSVEDSLKLFF
TGCAGCGTTGAGGACAGTCTAAAACTGTTTTTT
>NA|14|few|TRBV20-1|TRBJ2-7
CSARRPRARGEQYF
TGCAGTGCTAGAAGACCAAGAGCTAGGGGCGAGCAGTACTTC
>NA|14|many|TRBV6-1|TRBJ2-3
CASCPLSSTDTQYF
TGTGCCAGCTGCCCCCTTTCTAGCACAGATACGCAGTATTTT
>NA|13|many|TRBV11-2|TRBJ2-4
CASSLGTANIQYF
TGTGCCAGCAGCTTGGGGACGGCAAACATTCAGTACTTC
>TRBD2|16|few|TRBV7-2|TRBJ2-3
CASSLLAGGGADTQYF
TGTGCCAGCAGCTTACTAGCGGGAGGGGGGGCAGATACGCAGTATTTT
>NA|10|NA|TRBV29-1|TRBJ2-7
CSAMEGAQYF
TGCAGCGCTATGGAGGGGGCCCAGTACTTC
>TRBD2|15|few|TRBV19|TRBJ2-7
CASTKGLAGPYEQYF
TGTGCCAGTACGAAGGGACTAGCGGGACCCTACGAGCAGTACTTC
>NA|13|few|TRBV29-1|TRBJ2-3
CSVDAWKTDTQYF
TGCAGCGTTGACGCCTGGAAAACAGATACGCAGTATTTT
>NA|16|NA|TRBV9|TRBJ2-7
CASSFGGDSPSYEQYF
TGTGCCAGCAGCTTTGGGGGGGACAGCCCCTCCTACGAGCAGTACTTC
>TRBD2|15|few|TRBV5-1|TRBJ2-1
CASSSLAGGNNEQFF
TGCGCCAGCAGCTCCCTAGCGGGAGGCAACAATGAGCAGTTCTTC
>NA|15|few|TRBV6-1|TRBJ1-5
CASSQGLFGNQPQHF
TGTGCCAGCAGCCAGGGACTTTTTGGCAATCAGCCCCAGCATTTT